The clone carrying this T cell receptor (beta chain) has more than one count but fewer than ten. Its target is not known. This entry comes from a study of cytomegalovirus exposure and HLA in healthy donors. Points from the study as a whole: Roughly uniform sequencing depth across donors was assumed, possibly incorrectly. The classifier reportedly diagnosed cytomegalovirus status with high sensitivity and specificity.

The ends were cut back, 5 bases at V and 5 bases at J, with 12 bases in the middle. The germline V gene has CDR1 SGHVS and CDR2 FQNEAQ. The CDR3 is 13 residues long. Amplification used 60 Vbeta primers and 13 Jbeta primers. The method was immunoSEQ multiplex PCR; TCRdb's version includes in-frame clones alone and lacks a portion of them. In the table there are roughly 150,000 clones, about 75% of which are singletons. The genes are TRBV7-8 and TRBJ2-5; D is possibly TRBD2 (5 bases). The sequence was collected from a man between 18 and 29 years old in good health and CMV-seropositive. The sample comprised PBMCs. The CDR3 DNA is TGTGCCAGCAGCCGTGGACTTGAGGAGACCCAGTACTTC. As protein: CASSRGLEETQYF. The entire variable domain, with the rest obtained from reference TRBV7-8 and TRBJ2-5, is as follows: GAGVSQSPRYKVAKRGQDVALRCDPISGHVSLFWYQQALGQGPEFLTYFQNEAQLDKSGLPSDRFFAERPEGSVSTLKIQRTQQEDSAVYLCASSRGLEETQYFGPGTRLLVL.